The subject of this entry is one T cell receptor beta chain. This sample is drawn from a study of cytomegalovirus exposure and HLA in healthy donors. In germline, CDR1 is MGHDK, CDR2 SYGVNS. This CDR3 spans 11 amino acids. V lost 6 bases and J 4 bases, leaving 7 bases between the germline ends. The primer mix had 60 Vbeta and 13 Jbeta primers. TCRdb's table, derived via immunoSEQ multiplex PCR, lists solely in-frame clones and lacks some. There are about 200,000 clones in the sample; around 85% occur only once, and 0.22% lies in the top ten. This clonotype was sampled from a girl aged 2 to 10 in good health and CMV-seronegative. The chain uses TRBV25-1 and TRBJ2-7; D is undetermined. The sequenced material came from PBMCs. CDR3 loop: CASRQLYEQYF. The DNA of the CDR3 is TGTGCCAGCAGACAGCTTTACGAGCAGTACTTC.